This T cell receptor (beta chain) came from a study of T cells in Graves' hyperthyroidism and ophthalmopathy. Amplified TCR beta CDR3 regions derived from RNA transcripts. HTBI primers were employed in a first-round RT-PCR of the TCR CDR3. Via MiXCR, TCRdb re-called the multiplex PCR reads, giving one row per CDR3 protein. The sample lists fewer than 750,000 distinct CDR3 sequences, about 14% seen once, with around 4.5% in the top ten. This CDR3 has 14 residues. The V gene lost 2 bases and the J gene lost 7 bases, with 12 bases spanning the gap. This clonotype appeared many times. The chain joins TRBV12-3 or TRBV12-4 to TRBJ2-4; no firm D call. The material sequenced was blood. This sequence originates from a woman in her forties with Graves' ophthalmopathy. The CDR3 sequence: CASSLSPRSNIQYF. CDR3 DNA: TGTGCCAGCAGTTTAAGTCCCCGCTCGAACATTCAGTACTTC.